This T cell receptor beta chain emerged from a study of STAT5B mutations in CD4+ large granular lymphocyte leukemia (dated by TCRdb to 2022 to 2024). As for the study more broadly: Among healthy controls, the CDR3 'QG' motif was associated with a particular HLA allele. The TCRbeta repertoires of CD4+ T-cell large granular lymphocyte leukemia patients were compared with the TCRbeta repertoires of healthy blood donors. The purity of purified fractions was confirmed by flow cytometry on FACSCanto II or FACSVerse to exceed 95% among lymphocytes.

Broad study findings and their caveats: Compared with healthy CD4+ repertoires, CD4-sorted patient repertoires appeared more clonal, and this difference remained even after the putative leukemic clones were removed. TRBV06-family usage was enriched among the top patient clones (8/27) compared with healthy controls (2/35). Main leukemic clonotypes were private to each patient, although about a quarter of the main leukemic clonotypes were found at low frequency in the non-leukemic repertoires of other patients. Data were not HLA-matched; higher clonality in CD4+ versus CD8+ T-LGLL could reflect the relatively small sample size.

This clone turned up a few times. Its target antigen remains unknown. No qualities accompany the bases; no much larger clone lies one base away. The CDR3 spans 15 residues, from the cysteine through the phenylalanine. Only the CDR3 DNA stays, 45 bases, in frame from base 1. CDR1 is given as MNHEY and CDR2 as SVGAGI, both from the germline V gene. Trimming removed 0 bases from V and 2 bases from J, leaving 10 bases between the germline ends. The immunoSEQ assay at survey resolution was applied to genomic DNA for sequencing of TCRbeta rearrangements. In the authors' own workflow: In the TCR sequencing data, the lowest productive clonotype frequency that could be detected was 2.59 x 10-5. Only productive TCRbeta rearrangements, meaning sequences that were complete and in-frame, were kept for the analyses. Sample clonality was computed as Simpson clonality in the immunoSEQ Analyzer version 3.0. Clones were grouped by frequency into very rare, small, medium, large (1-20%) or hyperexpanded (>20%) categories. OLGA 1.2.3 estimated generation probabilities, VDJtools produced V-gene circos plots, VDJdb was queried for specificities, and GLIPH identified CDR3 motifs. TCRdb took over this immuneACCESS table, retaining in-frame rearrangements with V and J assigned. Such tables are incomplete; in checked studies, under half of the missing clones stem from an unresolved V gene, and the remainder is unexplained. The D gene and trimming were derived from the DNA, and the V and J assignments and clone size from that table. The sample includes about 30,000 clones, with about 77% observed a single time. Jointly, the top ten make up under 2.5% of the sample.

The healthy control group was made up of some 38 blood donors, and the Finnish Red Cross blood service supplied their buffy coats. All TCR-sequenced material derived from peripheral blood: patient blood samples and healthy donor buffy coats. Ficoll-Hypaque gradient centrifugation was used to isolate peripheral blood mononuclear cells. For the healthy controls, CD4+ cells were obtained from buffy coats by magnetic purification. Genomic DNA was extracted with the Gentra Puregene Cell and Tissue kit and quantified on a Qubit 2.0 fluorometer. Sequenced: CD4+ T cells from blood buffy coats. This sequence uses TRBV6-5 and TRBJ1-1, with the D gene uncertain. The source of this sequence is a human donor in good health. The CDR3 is CASSYSRTFNTEAFF. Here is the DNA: TGTGCCAGCAGTTACTCGAGGACCTTCAACACTGAAGCTTTCTTT.